The clone carrying this TCR beta chain was seen repeatedly, ten times or more. Its specificity is unknown. Germline V gene data show CDR1 as SGHRS and CDR2 as YFSETQ. Trimming took 7 bases from V and 3 from J; bases not matched to a gene: 10. This CDR3 region has 15 residues. This specimen belongs to a study of T cells in Graves' hyperthyroidism and ophthalmopathy. Notes on the study in general: Blood also showed most of the thyroid clonotypes that were expanded above 0.001.

RNA transcripts yielded amplified TCR beta CDR3 regions. With the HTBI primer set, the TCR CDR3 went through a first round of RT-PCR. TCRdb redid the calling of the multiplex PCR reads with MiXCR, one entry per CDR3 protein. This sample has hundreds of thousands of distinct CDR3 sequences, with less than 20% found just once. Disease duration under 2 months; hyperthyroidism patients were aged 18 to 65. The specimen was blood. The sequence derives from a woman under 30 with Graves' hyperthyroidism. The rearrangement joins TRBV5-1 to TRBJ2-5; TRBD2 aligns across 9 bases. The CDR3 spells CASGQRPSGEETQYF. In DNA, the CDR3 is TGCGCCAGCGGGCAACGGCCTAGCGGGGAAGAGACCCAGTACTTC. Full variable domain (rest looked up from reference TRBV5-1 and TRBJ2-5): KAGVTQTPRYLIKTRGQQVTLSCSPISGHRSVSWYQQTPGQGLQFLFEYFSETQRNKGNFPGRFSGRQFSNSRSEMNVSTLELGDSALYLCASGQRPSGEETQYFGPGTRLLVL.